Included here is one T cell receptor (beta chain) sequence, with context. TCRdb analysed the 5' RACE reads with MiXCR anew, one entry per CDR3 protein. Seen here are about 96,000 distinct CDR3 sequences, roughly 10% observed once, and the top ten hold over 15%. V was pared by 0 bases and J by 7 bases, with 10 bases between. Germline V gene sequence: CDR1 MGHDK, CDR2 SYGVNS. The CDR3 spans 14 residues. The sample originates from a study of T cells after yellow fever vaccination. Study conclusions and caveats: Primary-vaccination clones mostly resurfaced post-booster (about 95% CD4, around 88% CD8).

This sample comprised CD8+ T cells not binding an NS4B(214-222) dextramer, sorted from PBMCs, obtained less than 16 days after the first yellow fever vaccination. This TCR was sampled from a man aged 18 to 30 who received the YFV17D yellow fever vaccine. The chain links TRBV25-1 to TRBJ2-1; D uncertain. CDR3 DNA: TGTGCCAGCAGTGAATATAGTACTGCGAATGAGCAGTTCTTC. Amino acids: CASSEYSTANEQFF.